Each of the 23 T cell receptor beta chains below was sequenced from the same sample in a study of cytomegalovirus exposure and HLA in healthy donors. Primers for the PCR totalled 60 Vbeta and 13 Jbeta. Here immunoSEQ multiplex PCR was the method, and the copy in TCRdb shows in-frame clones only, minus some. The repertoire holds under 200,000 clones, with over 70% as singletons. The sample comprised PBMCs. These receptor sequences come from a man aged 45 to 65 in good health and CMV-seronegative.

This clone turned up a few times. The J gene is TRBJ2-5, the V gene TRBV5-1; TRBD1 aligns across 8 bases. The V and J ends lost 2 bases and 1 base, in that order; junction bases with no gene match: 1. Germline loops: CDR1 SGHRS, CDR2 YFSETQ. CDR3 size: 14 residues. CDR3 sequence: CASSLGQGQETQYF. The CDR3 region has the DNA TGCGCCAGCAGCTTAGGACAGGGCCAAGAGACCCAGTACTTC.

This clone was found a few times. V usage is TRBV7-9 and J usage is TRBJ1-1; TRBD1 might be the D (6 bases). This CDR3 contains 16 residues. The V gene lost 1 base and the J gene lost 1 base, with 13 bases spanning the gap. Germline V gene data show CDR1 as SEHNR and CDR2 as FQNEAQ (reference sequence). CDR3 in DNA: TGTGCCAGCAGCTTAGGAGGGGGGGGCACGAACACTGAAGCTTTCTTT. It translates to CASSLGGGGTNTEAFF. Complete variable domain (other parts from reference TRBV7-9 and TRBJ1-1): DTGVSQNPRHKITKRGQNVTFRCDPISEHNRLYWYRQTLGQGPEFLTYFQNEAQLEKSRLLSDRFSAERPKGSFSTLEIQRTEQGDSAMYLCASSLGGGGTNTEAFFGQGTRLTVV.

CDR3 residues: CASILSSHPASQPQHF. The CDR3 DNA follows: TGTGCCAGCATCCTATCATCCCACCCTGCGAGTCAGCCCCAGCATTTT. V and J are TRBV7-8 and TRBJ1-5; no clear D. The CDR3 runs 16 residues. The V and J ends lost 7 bases and 6 bases respectively, with 22 bases between them. Germline CDR1 is SGHVS and CDR2 is FQNEAQ.

V gene TRBV6-1 combines with J gene TRBJ1-5, with a tentative D call TRBD1 (6 bases). The germline CDR1 and CDR2 sequences are MNHNS and SASEGT. This CDR3 region has 16 residues. V lost 1 base to trimming and J lost 2 bases, with 12 bases between them. The CDR3 coding sequence is TGTGCCAGCAGTGAAGGAGGGGGTTTGGGCAATCAGCCCCAGCATTTT. Encoded protein: CASSEGGGLGNQPQHF.

This chain links TRBV4-3 with TRBJ1-6, with a possible D match to TRBD1 (5 bases). Germline CDR1 LGHNA, CDR2 YSLEER. This CDR3 contains 14 residues. Trimming stripped 1 base from V and 7 bases from J, with 8 bases between. CDR3 DNA sequence: TGCGCCAGCAGCCAAGGAAAGGGGAATTCACCCCTCCACTTT. This sequence encodes CASSQGKGNSPLHF.

Concerning this clone: The sample has other DNA sequences that encode this CDR3 too. V and J are TRBV7-9 and TRBJ1-1, with D perhaps matching TRBD1 (6 bases). Trimming stripped 4 bases from V and 1 base from J, with 7 bases between. The germline gives CDR1 SEHNR, CDR2 FQNEAQ (reference sequence). The CDR3 loop spans 13 amino acids. The CDR3 protein is CASSSQGNTEAFF. The CDR3 bases are TGTGCCAGCAGCTCACAGGGGAACACTGAAGCTTTCTTT.

A few counts support this clone. The rearrangement joins TRBV6-5 to TRBJ1-4, with TRBD1 as a possible D gene (5 bases). CDR3 length equals 12 residues. CDR1 and CDR2 from the germline V gene are MNHEY and SVGAGI. Trimming took 8 bases from V and 2 from J, leaving 6 bases between them. CDR3 loop: CASGATNEKLFF. CDR3 in DNA: TGTGCCAGCGGGGCCACTAATGAAAAACTGTTTTTT.

This clone has a handful of counts. The chain is built from TRBV30 and TRBJ1-1; D is perhaps TRBD1 (5 bases). In germline, CDR1 is GTSNPN, CDR2 SVGIG (reference sequence). This CDR3 is built from 14 residues. V was trimmed by 3 bases and J by 4 bases, leaving 15 bases between them. The CDR3 spells CAWSGHSPGTEAFF. Written as DNA, the CDR3 is TGTGCCTGGAGCGGACATTCCCCAGGCACTGAAGCTTTCTTT.

The sample holds one count of this clone. The CDR3, as DNA: TGTGCCTCCTCGCGGGGGTCCGGGGAGCTGTTTTTT. This codes for CASSRGSGELFF. The rearrangement joins TRBV30 to TRBJ2-2, with TRBD2 identical over 7 bases. CDR3 length: 12 amino acids. Losses at the gene ends were 7 bases for V and 6 bases for J; bases not matched to a gene: 5. Germline V gene lookup returns CDR1 GTSNPN and CDR2 SVGIG (reference sequence).

The genes are TRBV7-2 and TRBJ1-3, with D perhaps matching TRBD1 (5 bases). The CDR3 extends over 16 amino acids. Deletions cut 2 bases from V and 6 bases from J, with 17 bases between. Germline assignment: CDR1 SGHTA and CDR2 FQGNSA. This chain's CDR3 is CASSLTFRTGKNTIYF. DNA for the CDR3: TGTGCCAGCAGCTTAACCTTCCGAACAGGAAAAAACACCATATATTTT.

Worth noting for this clone: One junction end does not reproduce the germline sequence, and a read error may be involved. CDR3 DNA sequence: TGTTCCAGCAGCTTAGTCCACAGGGGGCGCGATTCACCCCTCCACTTT. It yields the protein CSSSLVHRGRDSPLHF. J is TRBJ1-6 and V is TRBV7-9; TRBD1 matches 9 bases. Germline CDR1 is SEHNR and CDR2 is FQNEAQ (reference sequence). The CDR3 has 16 amino acids.

The chain is built from TRBV5-5 and TRBJ2-5; a weak D match, TRBD2 (6 bases). Germline CDR1 SGHKS, CDR2 YYEKEE (reference sequence). Trimming left V 2 bases short and J 2 bases short, with 10 bases between. The length of the CDR3 is 14 residues. The CDR3 here is CASSFTSWQETQYF. CDR3 nucleotide sequence: TGTGCCAGCAGCTTTACTAGCTGGCAAGAGACCCAGTACTTC.

The CDR3 sequence is CASSINPSGGAGQYF. CDR3 DNA: TGTGCCAGCAGCATCAACCCTAGCGGGGGGGCCGGGCAGTACTTC. V gene TRBV7-2 combines with J gene TRBJ2-7; 12 bases map to TRBD2. The CDR3 extends over 15 amino acids. From germline, CDR1 is SGHTA and CDR2 FQGNSA. After removal of 5 bases from V and 9 bases from J, the junction contained 11 bases not matched to a gene.

This rearrangement joins TRBV5-1 to TRBJ1-2, with 10 nucleotides matching TRBD1. Looked up from germline, CDR1 is SGHRS and CDR2 is YFSETQ. This CDR3 is built from 15 residues. The trim removed 5 bases at V and 6 bases at J, leaving 10 bases unmatched. The CDR3 sequence: CASRSSGTGAHGYTF. The CDR3 DNA follows: TGCGCCAGCAGATCGTCCGGGACAGGGGCTCATGGCTACACCTTC.

This clone was picked up a small number of times. V is TRBV10-3 and J is TRBJ2-2; 11 bases match TRBD1. The V and J ends lost 6 bases and 6 bases, in that order; junction bases with no gene match: 6. This CDR3 contains 15 residues. Germline V gene sequence: CDR1 ENHRY, CDR2 SYGVKD. The CDR3 loop is CAISTSDRGPGELFF. In DNA form, the CDR3 reads TGTGCCATCAGCACCTCGGACAGGGGGCCCGGGGAGCTGTTTTTT.

The CDR3 here is CASKGADIEAFF. The CDR3 nucleotides read TGTGCCAGCAAAGGGGCTGACATTGAAGCTTTCTTT. The rearrangement uses TRBV6-1 and TRBJ1-1; TRBD1 might be the D (5 bases). Germline CDR1 reads MNHNS; CDR2 reads SASEGT. V lost 7 bases and J 7 bases, leaving 13 bases between the germline ends. This CDR3 comprises 12 residues.

This clone has more than one count but fewer than ten. The chain links TRBV2 to TRBJ1-4, with D possibly TRBD1 on 5 matching bases. This CDR3 spans 14 amino acids. V was clipped by 5 bases and J by 8 bases, with 15 bases between them. Germline CDR1 SNHLY, CDR2 FYNNEI. The CDR3 reads CASSTGGQSEKLFF. The CDR3 DNA reads as TGTGCCAGCAGTACGGGAGGACAATCGGAAAAACTGTTTTTT.

The rearrangement links TRBV7-2 to TRBJ2-2; 14 nucleotides line up with TRBD2. This CDR3 has 17 residues. The V gene's germline CDR1 is SGHTA and CDR2 FQGNSA. V lost 5 bases to trimming and J lost 7 bases; unmatched junction nucleotides: 9. Written as DNA, the CDR3 is TGTGCCAGCAGCCTTAGACTAGCGGGGGGGCAAGGCGGGGAGCTGTTTTTT. Translating gives CASSLRLAGGQGGELFF.

This chain connects TRBV7-2 to TRBJ2-3; 9 nucleotides align to TRBD2. Per germline, CDR1 SGHTA and CDR2 FQGNSA. This CDR3 is 14 amino acids long. The ends lost 7 bases at V and 4 bases at J; junction bases unmatched: 6. CDR3 sequence (DNA): TGTGCCAGCACCGCGGGGGGGTTTGCAGATACGCAGTATTTT. Its translation is CASTAGGFADTQYF.

The chain links TRBV2 to TRBJ1-6; TRBD1 might be the D (6 bases). There are 15 residues in the CDR3. The germline V gene has CDR1 SNHLY and CDR2 FYNNEI. Trimming left V 3 bases short and J 6 bases short, with 12 bases between. The CDR3 DNA reads as TGTGCCAGCAGTGAGCAGGGGCCTAGTAATTCACCCCTCCACTTT. As protein: CASSEQGPSNSPLHF.

The chain carries TRBV5-6 and TRBJ2-1, with 9 bases matching TRBD2. J was trimmed by 10 bases and V by 4 bases; bases with no gene match: 18. The germline CDR1 and CDR2 sequences are SGHDT and YYEEEE. The CDR3 loop spans 17 amino acids. Written as DNA, the CDR3 is TGTGCCAGCAGCAAAGGACTAGCGACGTCGGCTTTTGTGGAGCAGTTCTTC. This encodes CASSKGLATSAFVEQFF.

The count of this clone is one. The chain couples TRBV13 to TRBJ2-5, with D perhaps TRBD2 (5 bases). CDR3 length: 13 residues. V was pared by 5 bases and J by 2 bases, with 9 bases between. Germline CDR1 and CDR2: PRHDT and FYEKMQ (reference sequence). Written as DNA, the CDR3 is TGTGCCAGCAGCCACCGGGAACAAGAGACCCAGTACTTC. It translates to CASSHREQETQYF.

The chain carries TRBV7-2 and TRBJ1-5; maybe TRBD1 (6 bases). This CDR3 contains 14 residues. Germline CDR1 SGHTA, CDR2 FQGNSA. Trimming took 1 base from V and 8 from J, leaving 12 bases between them. The CDR3 region has the DNA TGTGCCAGCAGCTTAGACAGGGCTAGGGAGCCCCAGCATTTT. Translation gives CASSLDRAREPQHF. Full variable domain (missing parts from reference TRBV7-2 and TRBJ1-5): GAGVSQSPSNKVTEKGKDVELRCDPISGHTALYWYRQSLGQGLEFLIYFQGNSAPDKSGLPSDRFSAERTGGSVSTLTIQRTQQEDSAVYLCASSLDRAREPQHFGDGTRLSIL.